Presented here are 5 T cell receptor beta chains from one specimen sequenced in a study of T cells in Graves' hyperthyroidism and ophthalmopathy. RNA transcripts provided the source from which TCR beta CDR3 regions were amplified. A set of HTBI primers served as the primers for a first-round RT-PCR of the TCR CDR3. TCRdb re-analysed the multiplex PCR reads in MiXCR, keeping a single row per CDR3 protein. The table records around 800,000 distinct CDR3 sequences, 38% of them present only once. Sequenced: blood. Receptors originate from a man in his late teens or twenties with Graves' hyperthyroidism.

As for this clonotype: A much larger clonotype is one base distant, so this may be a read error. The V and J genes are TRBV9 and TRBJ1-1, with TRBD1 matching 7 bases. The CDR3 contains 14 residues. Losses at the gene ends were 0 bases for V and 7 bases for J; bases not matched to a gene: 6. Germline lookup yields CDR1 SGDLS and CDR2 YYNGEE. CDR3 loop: CASSVEVRDSEAFF. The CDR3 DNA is TGTGCCAGCAGCGTAGAGGTCCGGGACAGTGAAGCTTTCTTT.

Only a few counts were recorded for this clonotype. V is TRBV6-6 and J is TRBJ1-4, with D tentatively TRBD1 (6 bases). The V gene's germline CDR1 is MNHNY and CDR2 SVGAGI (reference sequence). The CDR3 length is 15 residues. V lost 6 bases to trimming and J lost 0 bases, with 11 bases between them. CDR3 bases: TGTGCCAGCAGCCGGGACAAAGCAACTAATGAAAAACTGTTTTTT. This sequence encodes CASSRDKATNEKLFF.

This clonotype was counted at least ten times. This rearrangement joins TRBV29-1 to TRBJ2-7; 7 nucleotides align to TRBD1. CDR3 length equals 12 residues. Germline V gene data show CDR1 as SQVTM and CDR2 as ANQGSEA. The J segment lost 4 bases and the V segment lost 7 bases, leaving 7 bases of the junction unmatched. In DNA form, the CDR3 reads TGCAGCGCTGGGGACAGTAAGTACGAGCAGTACTTC. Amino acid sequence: CSAGDSKYEQYF.

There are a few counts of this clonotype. The CDR3 DNA reads TGTGCCAGCAGTACGACAGGGGGCTCAGGCGAGCAGTACTTC. Protein: CASSTTGGSGEQYF. This sequence joins TRBV12-3 or TRBV12-4 and TRBJ2-7, with 10 bases identical to TRBD1. This CDR3 has 14 residues. V was pared by 5 bases and J by 6 bases, with 7 bases of the junction left unmatched.

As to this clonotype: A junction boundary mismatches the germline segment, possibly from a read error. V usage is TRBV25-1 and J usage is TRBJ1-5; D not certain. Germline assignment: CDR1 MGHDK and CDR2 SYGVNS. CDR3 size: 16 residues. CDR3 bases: TGCGCCAGCGGCCAATCTATGGGAGGGTTCGAACAGCCCCAGCATTTT. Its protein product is CASGQSMGGFEQPQHF. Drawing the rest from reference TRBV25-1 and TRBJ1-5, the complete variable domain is EADIYQTPRYLVIGTGKKITLECSQTMGHDKMYWYQQDPGMELHLIHYSYGVNSTEKGDLSSESTVSRIRTEHFPLTLESARPSHTSQYLCASGQSMGGFEQPQHFGDGTRLSIL.